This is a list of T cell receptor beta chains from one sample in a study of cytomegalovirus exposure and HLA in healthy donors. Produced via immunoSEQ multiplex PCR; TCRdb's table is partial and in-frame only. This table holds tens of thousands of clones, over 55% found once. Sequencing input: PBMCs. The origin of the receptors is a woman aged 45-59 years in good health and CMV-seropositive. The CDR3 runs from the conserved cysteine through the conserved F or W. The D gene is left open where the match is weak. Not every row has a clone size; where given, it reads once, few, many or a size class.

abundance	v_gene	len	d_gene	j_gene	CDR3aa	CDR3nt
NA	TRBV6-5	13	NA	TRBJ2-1	CASSTNPYNEQFF	TGTGCCAGCAGTACTAATCCCTACAATGAGCAGTTCTTC
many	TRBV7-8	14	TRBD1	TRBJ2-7	CASSWTGSSYEQYF	TGTGCCAGCAGCTGGACAGGGAGCTCCTACGAGCAGTACTTC
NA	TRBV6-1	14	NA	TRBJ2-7	CASTTAGRAYEQYF	TGTGCCAGCACTACAGCAGGGCGAGCCTACGAGCAGTACTTC
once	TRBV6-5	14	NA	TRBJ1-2	CASSPRGGIYGYTF	TGTGCCAGCAGCCCACGTGGAGGGATTTATGGCTACACCTTC
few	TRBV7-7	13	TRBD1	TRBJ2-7	CASSRDRNYEQYF	TGTGCCAGCAGCAGGGACAGAAACTACGAGCAGTACTTC
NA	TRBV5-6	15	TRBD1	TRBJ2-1	CASSPGTGLRNEQFF	TGTGCCAGCAGCCCCGGGACAGGGTTGCGCAATGAGCAGTTCTTC
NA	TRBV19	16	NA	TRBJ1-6	CASSVQFPSYNSPLHF	TGTGCCAGTAGTGTACAATTTCCTTCCTATAATTCACCCCTCCACTTT
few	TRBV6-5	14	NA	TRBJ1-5	CASSFSPAFQPQHF	TGTGCCAGCAGTTTTAGTCCCGCGTTCCAGCCCCAGCATTTT
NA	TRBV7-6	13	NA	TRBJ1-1	CASSLEQLSEAFF	TGTGCCAGCAGCTTAGAACAGCTCTCTGAAGCTTTCTTT
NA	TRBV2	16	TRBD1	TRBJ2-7	CASSETQGQGKHEQYF	TGTGCCAGCAGTGAAACCCAGGGACAGGGGAAGCACGAGCAGTACTTC
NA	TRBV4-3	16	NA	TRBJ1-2	CASSQDLSREVDGYTF	TGCGCCAGCAGCCAAGATCTGAGCAGGGAGGTGGATGGCTACACCTTC
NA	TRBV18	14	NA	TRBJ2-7	CASSRRDTSYEQYF	TGTGCCAGCTCACGCCGGGACACATCCTACGAGCAGTACTTC
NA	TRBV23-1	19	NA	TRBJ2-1	CASSQSPEGAGPRRDEQFF	TGCGCCAGCAGTCAATCCCCGGAAGGTGCGGGGCCTCGGAGGGATGAGCAGTTCTTC
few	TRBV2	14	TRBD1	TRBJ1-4	CASSPTGPYEKLFF	TGTGCCAGCAGCCCGACAGGGCCATACGAAAAACTGTTTTTT
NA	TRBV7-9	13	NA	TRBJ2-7	CASSSREKYEQYF	TGTGCCAGCAGCTCCCGGGAGAAATACGAGCAGTACTTC
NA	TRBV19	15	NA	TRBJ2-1	CASSIIHGGYNEQFF	TGTGCCAGTAGTATTATCCACGGGGGTTACAATGAGCAGTTCTTC
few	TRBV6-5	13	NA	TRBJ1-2	CASSDLASYGYTF	TGTGCCAGCAGTGATCTGGCAAGCTATGGCTACACCTTC
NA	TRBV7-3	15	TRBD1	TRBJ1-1	CASSPSQGMNTEAFF	TGTGCCAGCAGCCCATCACAGGGGATGAACACTGAAGCTTTCTTT
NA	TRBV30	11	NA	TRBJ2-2	CACYRSGELFF	TGTGCCTGCTACCGTTCAGGGGAGCTGTTTTTT
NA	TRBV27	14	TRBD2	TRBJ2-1	CASSLAGGPSEQFF	TGTGCCAGCAGTCTAGCGGGGGGGCCAAGTGAGCAGTTCTTC
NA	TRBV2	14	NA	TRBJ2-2	CASSVLGPTGELFF	TGTGCCAGCAGTGTATTGGGGCCCACCGGGGAGCTGTTTTTT
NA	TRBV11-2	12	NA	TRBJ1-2	CASSDTGNGYTF	TGTGCCAGCAGCGATACAGGGAATGGCTACACCTTC
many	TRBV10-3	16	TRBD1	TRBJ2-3	CAISESGTGGMDTQYF	TGTGCCATCAGTGAGTCCGGGACAGGGGGCATGGATACGCAGTATTTT
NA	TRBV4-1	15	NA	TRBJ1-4	CASRLQGFHGEKLFF	TGCGCCAGCAGACTCCAGGGGTTTCATGGTGAAAAACTGTTTTTT
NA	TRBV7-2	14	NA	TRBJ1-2	CASSSISAGYGYTF	TGTGCCAGCAGCTCGATCTCCGCGGGCTATGGCTACACCTTC
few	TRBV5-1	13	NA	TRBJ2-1	CASGTPPSNEQFF	TGCGCCAGCGGGACACCCCCGTCGAATGAGCAGTTCTTC
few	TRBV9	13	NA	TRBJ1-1	CASSSQGDTEAFF	TGTGCCAGCAGCTCACAGGGTGACACTGAAGCTTTCTTT
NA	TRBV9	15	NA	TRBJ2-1	CASSVGRNPYNEQFF	TGTGCCAGCAGCGTAGGCAGAAATCCCTACAATGAGCAGTTCTTC
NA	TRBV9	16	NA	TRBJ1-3	CASSPSGGAAGNTIYF	TGTGCCAGCAGCCCCTCGGGGGGGGCGGCTGGAAACACCATATATTTT
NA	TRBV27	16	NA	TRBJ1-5	CASSLSWGEVGQPQHF	TGTGCCAGCAGTTTATCTTGGGGGGAAGTGGGTCAGCCCCAGCATTTT
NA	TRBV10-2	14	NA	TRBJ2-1	CASSVGGLYNEQFF	TGCGCCAGCAGTGTAGGAGGGCTCTACAATGAGCAGTTCTTC
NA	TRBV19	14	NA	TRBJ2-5	CASSSSTGQETQYF	TGTGCCAGTAGTTCATCGACAGGCCAAGAGACCCAGTACTTC